Shown below are 29 T cell receptor beta chains from a single sample sequenced in a study of vaccination and CD4 T cells after COVID-19. Cultured CD4+ T cell DNA was sequenced using the Oncomine TCR Beta short-read assay. TCRdb analysed the PCR reads with MiXCR anew, one entry per CDR3 protein. The profile shows approximately 3,400 distinct CDR3 sequences, less than 25% of them singletons. These TCRs are of unknown antigen specificity. The sample's treatment: roughly 10-day PBMC culture with coronavirus spike peptide pools or control peptides (ViraFEST assay). Researchers collected the unexposed donor's CD4+ T cells before the COVID-19 pandemic (2011-2018). The sequencing sample was made of CD4+ T cells from blood, cultured in vitro. All receptors come from a human donor in good health.

This chain uses TRBV5-1 with TRBJ2-7; 8 bases match TRBD1. The junction had 6 bases not matched to a gene; V was cut back by 3 bases and J by 1 base. CDR3 length equals 15 residues. The germline V gene encodes CDR1 SGHRS and CDR2 YFSETQ. The CDR3 DNA sequence: TGCGCCAGCAGCTCCCGTGGACAGGGTTCCTACGAGCAGTACTTC. Protein sequence: CASSSRGQGSYEQYF.

The chain carries TRBV5-5 and TRBJ2-7; D assignment may be TRBD1 or TRBD2 (5 bases each). CDR1 is SGHKS and CDR2 is YYEKEE in the germline V gene (reference sequence). The V end was cut by 4 bases, the J end by 3 bases, with 17 bases between. This CDR3 has 15 amino acids. The CDR3 nucleotides are TGTGCCAGCAGCATAGGGACCAACCCCTTCTACGAGCAGTACTTC. This gives the protein CASSIGTNPFYEQYF.

The chain links TRBV6-1 to TRBJ1-2, with D perhaps TRBD1 (5 bases). Trimming cost V 0 bases and J 2 bases, with 13 bases left between them. The CDR3 length is 16 residues. Germline V lookup: CDR1 MNHNS, CDR2 SASEGT. CDR3 loop: CASSEAAKGYNYGYTF. Here the CDR3 DNA reads TGTGCCAGCAGTGAAGCTGCAAAGGGGTACAACTATGGCTACACCTTC.

The chain uses TRBV6-1 and TRBJ2-5, with D uncertain. The CDR3 is made up of 15 amino acids. V was cut by 6 bases and J by 1 base, with 15 bases left in between. Germline V gene lookup returns CDR1 MNHNS and CDR2 SASEGT. The CDR3 DNA sequence: TGTGCCAGCAGCCTCCTGTACAGATTCCAAGAGACCCAGTACTTC. It translates to CASSLLYRFQETQYF.

The J gene is TRBJ2-1, the V gene TRBV6-4; weak D call: TRBD2 (5 bases). Germline assignment: CDR1 MRHNA and CDR2 SNTAGT. V lost 6 bases to trimming and J lost 3 bases, with 18 bases between them. The CDR3 totals 16 residues. This CDR3 reads CASSPLGGSVYNEQFF. Written as DNA, the CDR3 is TGTGCCAGCAGCCCCCTAGGCGGGTCCGTCTACAATGAGCAGTTCTTC.

This clonotype is categorized as medium-sized. The chain combines TRBV2 with TRBJ1-2, with D tentatively TRBD1 (6 bases). The V and J ends lost 8 bases and 3 bases respectively, with 10 bases between them. The CDR3 has 12 amino acids. Germline V gene data show CDR1 as SNHLY and CDR2 as FYNNEI. CDR3 in amino acids: CASRQADYGYTF. The CDR3 DNA is TGTGCCAGCCGACAGGCTGACTATGGCTACACCTTC.

This clonotype was detected a few times. This chain connects TRBV10-3 to TRBJ1-2; D gene ambiguous. Germline V CDR1 and CDR2: ENHRY, SYGVKD. V was shortened by 2 bases and J by 6 bases, with 10 bases between the two germline ends. The CDR3 contains 13 residues. In nucleotides, the CDR3 is TGTGCCATCAGTGAGCAGGACTCAGATGGCTACACCTTC. Its protein is CAISEQDSDGYTF.

The chain employs TRBV4-1 and TRBJ2-2, with 9 bases identical to TRBD1. Germline V lookup: CDR1 MGHRA, CDR2 YSYEKL. V was clipped by 6 bases and J by 2 bases; unmatched bases: 22. The CDR3 is 21 amino acids. The CDR3 DNA reads TGCGCCAGCAGTCTCCACCCAATGCACCTGACAGGGGGATTAAACACCGGGGAGCTGTTTTTT. This sequence encodes CASSLHPMHLTGGLNTGELFF.

This clonotype was counted only a few times. J is TRBJ1-2 and V is TRBV6-5; D ambiguous. CDR3 length: 14 amino acids. The V gene's germline CDR1 is MNHEY and CDR2 SVGAGI. Trimming took 4 bases from V and 7 from J, leaving 16 bases between them. DNA for the CDR3: TGTGCCAGCAGTTTGGGCTTGACTGATGCTGGCTACACCTTC. Translated, it gives CASSLGLTDAGYTF.

This clonotype has only a few counts. V gene TRBV27 combines with J gene TRBJ2-2, with TRBD2 matching over 8 bases. The V and J ends lost 0 bases and 1 base, in that order; junction bases with no gene match: 7. Germline V gene lookup returns CDR1 MNHEY and CDR2 SMNVEV (reference sequence). The length of the CDR3 is 18 residues. The CDR3 protein is CASSLSPSAGGNTGELFF. The CDR3 DNA reads as TGTGCCAGCAGTTTATCGCCCTCGGCGGGAGGGAACACCGGGGAGCTGTTTTTT.

This clonotype is large by share. This chain's CDR3 is CSARAGGRTDTQYF. CDR3 bases: TGCAGTGCTAGAGCCGGCGGACGCACAGATACGCAGTATTTT. V gene TRBV20-1 combines with J gene TRBJ2-3; D is ambiguous. Germline V lookup: CDR1 DFQATT, CDR2 SNEGSKA (reference sequence). Trimming removed 1 base at V and 1 base at J, with 9 bases between. The CDR3 is 14 residues long.

This clonotype was counted between two and nine times. The V and J genes are TRBV7-2 and TRBJ1-5, with TRBD1 matching over 8 bases. This CDR3 has 17 residues. Per the germline V gene, CDR1 is SGHTA and CDR2 is FQGNSA. With 3 bases clipped from V and 3 bases from J, the junction kept 10 bases outside the gene matches. CDR3 coding DNA: TGTGCCAGCAGCTTGCCCAGTTCGACAGGGGACAATCAGCCCCAGCATTTT. Translation gives CASSLPSSTGDNQPQHF.

In this sample, this clonotype turned up a few times. The chain combines TRBV7-9 with TRBJ2-1; TRBD1 agrees at 11 bases. Germline trimming cut 6 bases from V and 3 bases from J; bases unmatched to any gene: 4. CDR3 length: 15 residues. CDR1 and CDR2 (germline): SEHNR, FQNEAQ (reference sequence). CDR3 region: CASRSGTGGYNEQFF. CDR3 nucleotides: TGTGCCAGCAGGTCTGGGACAGGGGGCTACAATGAGCAGTTCTTC.

V and J are TRBV5-1 and TRBJ2-3, with 8 nucleotides matching TRBD2. The CDR3 covers 19 residues. Germline lookup yields CDR1 SGHRS and CDR2 YFSETQ. V was pared by 4 bases and J by 1 base, with 17 bases of the junction left unmatched. The chain's CDR3 is CASSKPRGGGPGGTDTQYF. As DNA, the CDR3 is TGCGCCAGCAGCAAACCCCGGGGGGGGGGTCCAGGTGGCACAGATACGCAGTATTTT.

V usage is TRBV7-2 and J usage is TRBJ2-3; D uncertain. The CDR3 covers 15 residues. Germline CDR1 SGHTA, CDR2 FQGNSA. V gave up 5 bases and J gave up 2 bases, with 14 bases separating them. CDR3 in DNA: TGTGCCAGCAGCCCCTTTCCGCTCCCCACAGATACGCAGTATTTT. As protein: CASSPFPLPTDTQYF.

The gene calls are TRBV6-5 and TRBJ2-7; 10 bases are a match to TRBD1. Trimming took 4 bases from V and 6 from J; bases not matched to a gene: 6. The CDR3 has 14 residues. CDR1 and CDR2 from the germline V gene are MNHEY and SVGAGI. The CDR3 spells CASSFDRGRGEQYF. The CDR3, as DNA: TGTGCCAGCAGTTTCGACAGGGGGCGCGGCGAGCAGTACTTC.

This clonotype counts as medium-sized. The genes are TRBV20-1 and TRBJ1-5; 7 positions agree with TRBD1. The CDR3 totals 17 residues. V lost 0 bases, J lost 2 bases, and 10 bases stayed unmatched. Germline CDR1 DFQATT, CDR2 SNEGSKA (reference sequence). Written as DNA, the CDR3 is TGCAGTGCTAGAGATCCCGGGGAGGGGGCGGGCAATCAGCCCCAGCATTTT. Amino acids: CSARDPGEGAGNQPQHF.

The chain has TRBV2 and TRBJ2-5; D may be TRBD2 (6 bases). Per germline, CDR1 SNHLY and CDR2 FYNNEI. V was pared by 6 bases and J by 4 bases, with 12 bases between. The CDR3 has 13 residues. The DNA of the CDR3 is TGTGCCAGCAGCCGGGAGCTAACAGAGACCCAGTACTTC. Its protein is CASSRELTETQYF.

The sample holds a few counts of this clonotype. The V call is TRBV28, the J call TRBJ2-7, with 11 bases aligning to TRBD1. This CDR3 is built from 16 residues. Germline V gene data show CDR1 as MDHEN and CDR2 as SYDVKM. Trimming removed 5 bases from V and 5 bases from J; junction bases left unmatched: 11. CDR3: CASSQDRGLGMNEQYF. In DNA form, the CDR3 reads TGTGCCAGCAGTCAGGACAGGGGGCTAGGAATGAACGAGCAGTACTTC. The full variable domain, rest sourced from reference TRBV28 and TRBJ2-7, is DVKVTQSSRYLVKRTGEKVFLECVQDMDHENMFWYRQDPGLGLRLIYFSYDVKMKEKGDIPEGYSVSREKKERFSLILESASTNQTSMYLCASSQDRGLGMNEQYFGPGTRLTVT.

The chain is built from TRBV24-1 and TRBJ1-2; TRBD1 agrees at 8 bases. Germline loops: CDR1 KGHDR, CDR2 SFDVKD. V trimming: 3 bases; J trimming: 6 bases; junction bases outside the gene matches: 11. The length of the CDR3 is 16 residues. CDR3 loop: CATSDPRTGMADGYTF. The CDR3 bases are TGTGCCACCAGTGATCCCAGGACAGGGATGGCTGATGGCTACACCTTC.

The table lists this clonotype with a few counts. The chain couples TRBV20-1 to TRBJ1-1; possibly TRBD1 for D (5 bases). Between the trimmed V and J ends, which lost 5 bases and 0 bases, there was a span of 7 bases. The CDR3 covers 12 residues. Germline V CDR1 and CDR2: DFQATT, SNEGSKA (reference sequence). CDR3 region: CSAGTVNTEAFF. As DNA, the CDR3 is TGCAGTGCTGGGACGGTGAACACTGAAGCTTTCTTT.

The chain links TRBV23-1 to TRBJ2-7; D is ambiguous. TRBV23-1 is assigned to the ORF class and has an uncertain function. This CDR3 is built from 9 residues. V was shortened by 8 bases and J by 4 bases, with 3 bases between the two germline ends. The CDR3 protein is CASLYEQYF. DNA for the CDR3: TGCGCCAGCCTATACGAGCAGTACTTC.

This clonotype occurred a few times. This chain links TRBV7-2 with TRBJ2-3; D gene uncertain. This CDR3 spans 13 amino acids. Germline assignment: CDR1 SGHTA and CDR2 FQGNSA. Trimming took 2 bases from V and 3 from J, leaving 6 bases between them. DNA of the CDR3: TGTGCCAGCAGCTTAATGGCGACAGATACGCAGTATTTT. Protein product: CASSLMATDTQYF.

In this sample, this clonotype turned up a few times. This sequence joins TRBV7-9 and TRBJ1-5; D is unclear. CDR1 and CDR2 (germline): SEHNR, FQNEAQ (reference sequence). Trimming cost V 2 bases and J 6 bases, with 8 bases left between them. This CDR3 has 13 amino acids. The CDR3 is CASSLIVGQPQHF. For the CDR3, the DNA is TGTGCCAGCAGCTTAATCGTCGGTCAGCCCCAGCATTTT.

The chain couples TRBV7-3 to TRBJ2-6, with TRBD1 as a possible D gene (8 bases). Per germline, CDR1 SGHTA and CDR2 FQGTGA. V shed 5 bases and J shed 2 bases, with 16 bases lying between them. The CDR3 is 17 residues long. The CDR3 here is CASSGRQGRAGANVLTF. The CDR3 DNA follows: TGTGCCAGCAGCGGTCGACAGGGGAGGGCTGGGGCCAACGTCCTGACTTTC.

The chain has TRBV12-3 or TRBV12-4 and TRBJ1-1; D is unclear. The CDR3 is 14 residues long. V was clipped by 4 bases and J by 3 bases, with 12 bases between them. The CDR3 here is CASSSYQRDTEAFF. The CDR3 bases are TGTGCCAGCAGTTCTTATCAAAGGGACACTGAAGCTTTCTTT.

J is TRBJ1-2 and V is TRBV20-1; tentative D call: TRBD1 (5 bases). This CDR3 comprises 14 residues. V was pared by 0 bases and J by 8 bases, with 16 bases between. CDR1 DFQATT and CDR2 SNEGSKA come from the germline V gene (reference sequence). The DNA of the CDR3 is TGCAGTGCTAGAGATGTCGGGGGAGTACGGGGCTACACCTTC. Its translation: CSARDVGGVRGYTF.

This chain joins TRBV5-8 and TRBJ1-2; D is unresolved. This CDR3 contains 12 residues. Germline CDR1 reads SGHTS; CDR2 reads YDEGEE. The V end lost 1 base, the J end lost 8 bases, and 9 bases lay between the germline ends. CDR3 bases: TGTGCCAGCAGCTTGTGGCCGGGAGGCTACACCTTC. This encodes CASSLWPGGYTF. The complete variable domain, with remaining parts taken from reference TRBV5-8 and TRBJ1-2, reads EAGVTQSPTHLIKTRGQQATLRCSPISGHTSVYWYQQALGLGLQFLLWYDEGEERNRGNFPPRFSGRQFPNYSSELNVNALELEDSALYLCASSLWPGGYTFGSGTRLTVV.

The genes are TRBV7-9 and TRBJ2-1; 7 nucleotides agree with TRBD2. Per germline, CDR1 SEHNR and CDR2 FQNEAQ (reference sequence). This CDR3 has 21 amino acids. V was pared by 5 bases and J by 4 bases, with 26 bases of the junction left unmatched. The CDR3 loop reads CASSTPQELGFMGGMYNEQFF. DNA of the CDR3: TGTGCCAGCAGCACGCCGCAAGAGTTGGGATTTATGGGGGGGATGTACAATGAGCAGTTCTTC.